This TCR beta chain stems from a study of shared clonotypes between healthy human individuals (dated by TCRdb to about 2020). Regarding the complete study: The cohort included three men and a couple of women between 18 and 49 years of age. Per donor, leukapheresis produced somewhere between about 0.94 and 9 billion PBMCs. For each donor, CD4 naive and CD4 memory were each run on three plates, CD8 naive on two plates, and CD8 memory on one plate. To estimate repertoire size and how much clonotype sharing occurs between individuals, the study deeply sequenced the blood TCR repertoires of five or six healthy adults. Libraries were prepared and TCR repertoires were sequenced by different laboratories using diverse techniques, in order to increase sequencing depth and limit assay-specific biases. The study at large found these results: Compared with non-shared clonotypes, clonotypes shared by all four sorted-subset donors had higher generation probabilities. Across four donors, around 5% of naive CD4, over 3% of naive CD8, around 2.1% of memory CD4, and 0.4% of memory CD8 clonotypes were shared. Pairwise subsampling led to the expectation that sequencing depth would affect the degree of clonotype sharing among donors. Sampling was restricted to blood, and TCR repertoires in tissue are likely to differ from TCR repertoires in blood. The small number of donors limited the genetic and exposure-history diversity represented. Naive subsets generally had larger estimated clonotype richness than memory subsets. Rarefaction of sorted-subset datasets indicated incomplete sequencing despite the large sequencing depth.

CD8 naive samples consisted of CD45RO-negative cells that were positively selected for CCR7, yielding a CD45RA+CCR7+ population without TemRA cells. The donors were healthy, HIV-negative adults who had no recently reported acute infections or vaccinations. Every donor was a Caucasian adult residing in Nashville, Tennessee, USA. Blood was obtained by leukapheresis, after which PBMCs were separated by Ficoll-Histopaque density gradient centrifugation and cryopreserved in liquid nitrogen vapor phase. Purity and quantity of every magnetically sorted T cell population were checked by analytical flow cytometry. From each sorted fraction, genomic DNA was isolated and quantified by UV absorbance on a Nanodrop 2000c. For this clone: This clone's antigen is unknown. No quality values exist for individual bases; no much larger clone is one base distant. Different DNA sequences within this sample yield the same CDR3.

TCR CDR3 regions were amplified from genomic DNA by multiplex PCR using the deep immunoSEQ assay. Genomic DNA extracted from each cell subset was distributed evenly over all wells of several immunoSEQ 96-well plates, and each plate served as one replicate. For sorted subsets, around 200 ng genomic DNA, equal to tens of thousands of T cell genomes, was loaded into each replicate PCR. Purified libraries were quantified with a Qubit 3.0 fluorometer, sized on a Bioanalyzer 2100, and re-quantified with the KAPA Library Quantification kit. Every immunoSEQ 96-well plate was sequenced on a dedicated single-read 150-cycle Illumina NextSeq 550 flow cell. Concerning the study's data processing: Because the immunoSEQ output included only junctional sequences and no quality scores, the filtering could not be the same as the filtering used for full-length reads. To assign V/J genes and CDR3, sequences were annotated against IMGT germline references using PyIR, a Python wrapper for IgBLAST v1.9. Reads were removed for weak V/J assignments (E-value above 1e-6), missing CDR3, stop codons, out-of-frame junctions, or ambiguous translated residues. V3J clonotypes were defined as sequences sharing an identical inferred V gene, J gene, and CDR3 amino acid sequence. Percentage overlap between repertoires was computed as shared unique clonotypes divided by the size of the smaller repertoire. Three approaches were used to assess repertoire richness: RTK rarefaction, the Chao1 estimator, and Recon v2.1 estimates of unobserved clonotypes. Generation probabilities for all TCRbeta clonotypes obtained by the gDNA method from a handful of donors were computed using OLGA. This is the immuneACCESS table as TCRdb keeps it, with only in-frame sequences that have V and J called. A part of the clones is gone; compared with another copy, unresolved V genes explain less than half, and the rest is unexplained. That table furnishes V, J and clone size, whereas the DNA furnished D and trimming. Present in this sample are a few million clones, around 95% of which were seen just once. Approximately 1.7% of the sample belongs to the ten largest clones.

Relative to germline, V is missing 0 bases and J is missing 5 bases, with 4 bases of the junction outside any gene match. For CDR1 and CDR2, the germline V gene lists SGDLS and YYNGEE. The CDR3 sequence holds 15 residues, the cysteine and phenylalanine included. CDR3 DNA is the only sequence kept; it has 45 bases, read in frame from the first base. This receptor chain uses TRBV9 and TRBJ2-1; 8 central nucleotides agree with TRBD1. This clonotype originated in a man aged 18 to 29 in good health. Some clones in this sample may be carry-over from other donors' samples. Sequencing input: naive CD8+ T cells from PBMCs. What this sample's cell subset or site label stands for: CD45RA+CCR7+. The nucleotide sequence is TGTGCCAGCAGCGTAGCAGGGGGCTCGAACAATGAGCAGTTCTTC. Its protein product is CASSVAGGSNNEQFF.